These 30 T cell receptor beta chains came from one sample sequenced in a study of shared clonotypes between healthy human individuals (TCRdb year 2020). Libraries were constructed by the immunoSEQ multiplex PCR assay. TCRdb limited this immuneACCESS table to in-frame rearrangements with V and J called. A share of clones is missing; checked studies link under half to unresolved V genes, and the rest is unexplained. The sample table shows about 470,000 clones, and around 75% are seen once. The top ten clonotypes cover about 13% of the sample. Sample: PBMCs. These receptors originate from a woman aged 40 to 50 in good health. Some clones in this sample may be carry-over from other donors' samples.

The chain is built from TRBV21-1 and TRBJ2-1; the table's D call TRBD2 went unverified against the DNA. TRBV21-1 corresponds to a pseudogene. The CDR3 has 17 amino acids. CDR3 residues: CASSKDGSGSSYNEQFF. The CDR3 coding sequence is TGTGCCAGCAGCAAAGACGGTAGCGGTAGCTCCTACAATGAGCAGTTCTTC.

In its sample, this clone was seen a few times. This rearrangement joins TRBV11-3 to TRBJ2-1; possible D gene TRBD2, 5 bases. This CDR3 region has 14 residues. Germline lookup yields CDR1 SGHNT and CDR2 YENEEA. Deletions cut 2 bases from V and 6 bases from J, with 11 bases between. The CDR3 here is CASSLRGKSNEQFF. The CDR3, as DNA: TGTGCCAGCAGCTTACGAGGGAAGAGCAATGAGCAGTTCTTC. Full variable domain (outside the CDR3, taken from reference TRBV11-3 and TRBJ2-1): EAGVVQSPRYKIIEKKQPVAFWCNPISGHNTLYWYLQNLGQGPELLIRYENEEAVDDSQLPKDRFSAERLKGVDSTLKIQPAELGDSAVYLCASSLRGKSNEQFFGPGTRLTVL.

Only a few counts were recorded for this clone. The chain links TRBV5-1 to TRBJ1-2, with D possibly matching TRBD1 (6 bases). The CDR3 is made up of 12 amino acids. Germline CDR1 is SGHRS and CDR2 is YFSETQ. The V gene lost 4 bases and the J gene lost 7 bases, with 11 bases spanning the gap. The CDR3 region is CASSPTGFGYTF. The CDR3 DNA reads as TGCGCCAGCAGCCCCACAGGGTTTGGCTACACCTTC. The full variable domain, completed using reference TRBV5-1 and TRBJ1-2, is KAGVTQTPRYLIKTRGQQVTLSCSPISGHRSVSWYQQTPGQGLQFLFEYFSETQRNKGNFPGRFSGRQFSNSRSEMNVSTLELGDSALYLCASSPTGFGYTFGSGTRLTVV.

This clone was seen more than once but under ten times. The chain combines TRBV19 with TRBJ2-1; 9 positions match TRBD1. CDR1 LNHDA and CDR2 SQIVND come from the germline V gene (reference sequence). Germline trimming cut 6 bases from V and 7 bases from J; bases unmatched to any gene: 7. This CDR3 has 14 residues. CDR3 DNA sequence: TGTGCCAGTAGGGGACAGGGCCCCCAGAATGAGCAGTTCTTC. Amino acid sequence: CASRGQGPQNEQFF.

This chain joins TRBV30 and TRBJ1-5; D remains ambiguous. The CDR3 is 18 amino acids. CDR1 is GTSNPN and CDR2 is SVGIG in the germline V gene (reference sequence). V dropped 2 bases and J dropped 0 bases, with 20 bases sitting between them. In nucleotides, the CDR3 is TGTGCCTGGAGTTTAGGACGGGGAATGTCAAATAGCAATCAGCCCCAGCATTTT. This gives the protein CAWSLGRGMSNSNQPQHF.

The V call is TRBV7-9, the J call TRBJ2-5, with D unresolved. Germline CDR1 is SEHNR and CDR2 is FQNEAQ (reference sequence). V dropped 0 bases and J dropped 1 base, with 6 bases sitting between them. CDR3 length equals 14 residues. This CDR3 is CASSLAHSQETQYF. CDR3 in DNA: TGTGCCAGCAGCTTAGCCCACAGCCAAGAGACCCAGTACTTC.

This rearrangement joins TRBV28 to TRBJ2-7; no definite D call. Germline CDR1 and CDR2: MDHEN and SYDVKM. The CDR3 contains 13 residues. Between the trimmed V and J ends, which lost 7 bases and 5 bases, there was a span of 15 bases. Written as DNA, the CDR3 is TGTGCCAGCACCCGGACCTACACCAACGAGCAGTACTTC. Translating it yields CASTRTYTNEQYF.

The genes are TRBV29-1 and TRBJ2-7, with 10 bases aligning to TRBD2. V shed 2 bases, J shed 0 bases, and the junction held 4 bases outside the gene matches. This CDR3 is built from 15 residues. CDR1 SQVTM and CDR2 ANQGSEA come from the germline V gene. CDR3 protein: CSVEWASGSSYEQYF. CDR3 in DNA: TGCAGCGTTGAATGGGCTAGCGGGAGCTCCTACGAGCAGTACTTC.

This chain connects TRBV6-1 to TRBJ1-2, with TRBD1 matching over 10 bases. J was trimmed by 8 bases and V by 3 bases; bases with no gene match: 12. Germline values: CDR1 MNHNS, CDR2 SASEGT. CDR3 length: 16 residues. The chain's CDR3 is CASSEGTGVGSRGYTF. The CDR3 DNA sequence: TGTGCCAGCAGTGAGGGGACAGGGGTCGGCTCGCGGGGCTACACCTTC.

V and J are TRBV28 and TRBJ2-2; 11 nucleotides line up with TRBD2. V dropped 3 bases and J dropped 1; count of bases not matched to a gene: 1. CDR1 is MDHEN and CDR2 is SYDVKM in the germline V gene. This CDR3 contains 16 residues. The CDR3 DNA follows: TGTGCCAGCAGTTTTAGCGGGAGGGTGAACACCGGGGAGCTGTTTTTT. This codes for CASSFSGRVNTGELFF.

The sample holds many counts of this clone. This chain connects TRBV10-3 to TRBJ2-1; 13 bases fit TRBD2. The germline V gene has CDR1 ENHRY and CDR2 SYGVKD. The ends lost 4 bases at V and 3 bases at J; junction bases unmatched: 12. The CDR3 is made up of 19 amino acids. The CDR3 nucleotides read TGTGCCATCAGTGTCGGTCGACTAGCGGGAGGATTTAACTACAATGAGCAGTTCTTC. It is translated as CAISVGRLAGGFNYNEQFF.

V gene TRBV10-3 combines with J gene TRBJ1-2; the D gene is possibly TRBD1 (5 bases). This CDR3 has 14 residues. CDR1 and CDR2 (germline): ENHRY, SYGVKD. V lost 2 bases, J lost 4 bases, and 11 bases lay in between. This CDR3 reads CAISEREGSYGYTF. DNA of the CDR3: TGTGCCATCAGTGAGCGAGAGGGGAGCTATGGCTACACCTTC.

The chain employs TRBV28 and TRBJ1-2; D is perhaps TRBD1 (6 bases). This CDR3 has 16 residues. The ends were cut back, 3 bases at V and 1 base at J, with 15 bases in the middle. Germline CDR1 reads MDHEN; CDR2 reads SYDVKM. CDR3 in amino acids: CASSFLGGPNNYGYTF. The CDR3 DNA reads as TGTGCCAGCAGTTTTTTAGGGGGACCTAATAACTATGGCTACACCTTC.

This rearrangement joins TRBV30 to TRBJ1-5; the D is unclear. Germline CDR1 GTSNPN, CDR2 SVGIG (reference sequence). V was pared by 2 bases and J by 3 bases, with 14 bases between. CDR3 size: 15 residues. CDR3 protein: CAWSPGVTDNQPQHF. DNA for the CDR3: TGTGCCTGGAGTCCCGGGGTAACGGACAATCAGCCCCAGCATTTT.

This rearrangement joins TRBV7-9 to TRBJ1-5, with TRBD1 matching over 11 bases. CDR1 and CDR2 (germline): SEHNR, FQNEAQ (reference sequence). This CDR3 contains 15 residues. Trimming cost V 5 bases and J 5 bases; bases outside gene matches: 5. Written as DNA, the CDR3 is TGTGCCAGCAGCCCCCTGGGACAGGGGGATCAGCCCCAGCATTTT. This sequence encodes CASSPLGQGDQPQHF.

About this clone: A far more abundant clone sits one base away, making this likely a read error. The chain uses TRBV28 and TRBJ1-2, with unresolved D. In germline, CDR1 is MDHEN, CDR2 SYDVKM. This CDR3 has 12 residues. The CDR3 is CASSFGVDGYIF. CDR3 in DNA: TGTGCCAGCAGTTTCGGGGTTGATGGCTACATCTTC.

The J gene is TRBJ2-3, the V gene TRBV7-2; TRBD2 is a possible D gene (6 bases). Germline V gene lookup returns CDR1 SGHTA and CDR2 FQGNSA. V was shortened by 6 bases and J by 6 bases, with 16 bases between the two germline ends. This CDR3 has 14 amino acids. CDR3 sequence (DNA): TGTGCCAGCAGTCCACGTTGGGGGGAGGATACGCAGTATTTT. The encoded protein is CASSPRWGEDTQYF.

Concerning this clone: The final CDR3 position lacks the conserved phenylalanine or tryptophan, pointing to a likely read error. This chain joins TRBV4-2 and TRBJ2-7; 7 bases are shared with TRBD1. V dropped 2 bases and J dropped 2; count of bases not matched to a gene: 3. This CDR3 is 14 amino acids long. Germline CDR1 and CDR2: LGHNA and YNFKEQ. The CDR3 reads CASSQQQGTYEQYL. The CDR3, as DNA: TGTGCCAGCAGCCAACAACAGGGGACCTACGAGCAGTACCTC.

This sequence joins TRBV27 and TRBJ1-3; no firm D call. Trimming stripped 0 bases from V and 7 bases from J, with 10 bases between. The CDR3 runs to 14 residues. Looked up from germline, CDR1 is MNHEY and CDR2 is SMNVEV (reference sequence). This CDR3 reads CASSLSPSRNTIYF. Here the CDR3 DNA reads TGTGCCAGCAGTTTATCACCCAGCCGGAACACCATATATTTT.

The CDR3 protein is CASSLAAGGRETQYF. In DNA form, the CDR3 reads TGCGCCAGCAGCTTGGCGGCGGGAGGACGGGAGACCCAGTACTTC. V gene TRBV5-1 combines with J gene TRBJ2-5; 8 bases are shared with TRBD2. Germline V CDR1 and CDR2: SGHRS, YFSETQ. CDR3 length equals 15 residues. Trimming cost V 0 bases and J 5 bases; bases outside gene matches: 6.

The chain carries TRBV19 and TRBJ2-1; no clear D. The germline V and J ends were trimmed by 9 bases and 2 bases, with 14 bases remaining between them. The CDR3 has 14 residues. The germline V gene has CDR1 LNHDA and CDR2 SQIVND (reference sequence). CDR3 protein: CASQQADTYNEQFF. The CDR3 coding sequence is TGTGCCAGCCAGCAGGCGGATACCTACAATGAGCAGTTCTTC.

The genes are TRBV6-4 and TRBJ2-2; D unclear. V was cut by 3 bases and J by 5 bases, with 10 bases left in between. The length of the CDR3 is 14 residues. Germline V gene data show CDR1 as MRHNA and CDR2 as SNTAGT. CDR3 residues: CASSEAYMTGELFF. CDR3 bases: TGTGCCAGCAGTGAAGCCTACATGACCGGGGAGCTGTTTTTT.

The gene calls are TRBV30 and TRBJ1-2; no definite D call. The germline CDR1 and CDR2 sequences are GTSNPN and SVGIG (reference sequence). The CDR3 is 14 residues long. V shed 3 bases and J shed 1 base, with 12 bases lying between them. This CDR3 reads CAWSSTGLNYGYTF. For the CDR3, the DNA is TGTGCCTGGAGCTCGACCGGTCTTAACTATGGCTACACCTTC. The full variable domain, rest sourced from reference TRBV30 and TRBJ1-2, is SQTIHQWPATLVQPVGSPLSLECTVEGTSNPNLYWYRQAAGRGLQLLFYSVGIGQISSEVPQNLSASRPQDRQFILSSKKLLLSDSGFYLCAWSSTGLNYGYTFGSGTRLTVV.

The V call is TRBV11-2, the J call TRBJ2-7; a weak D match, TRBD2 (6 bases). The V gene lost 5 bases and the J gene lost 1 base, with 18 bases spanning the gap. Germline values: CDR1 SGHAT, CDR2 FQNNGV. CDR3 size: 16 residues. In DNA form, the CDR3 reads TGTGCCAGCAGCACGACGCCGGGACTGCCTTCCTACGAGCAGTACTTC. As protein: CASSTTPGLPSYEQYF.

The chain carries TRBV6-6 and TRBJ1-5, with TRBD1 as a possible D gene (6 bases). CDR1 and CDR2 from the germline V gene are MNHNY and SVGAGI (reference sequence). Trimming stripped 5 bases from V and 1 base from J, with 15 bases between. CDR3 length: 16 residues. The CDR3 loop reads CASSDLRGLSNQPQHF. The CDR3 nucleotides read TGTGCCAGCAGTGACTTAAGGGGGTTAAGCAATCAGCCCCAGCATTTT.

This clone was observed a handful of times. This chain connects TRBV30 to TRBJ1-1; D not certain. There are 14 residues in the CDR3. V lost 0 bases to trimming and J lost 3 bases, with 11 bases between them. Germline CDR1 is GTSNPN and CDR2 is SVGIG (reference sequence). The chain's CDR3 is CAWSVGVYDTEAFF. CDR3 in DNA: TGTGCCTGGAGTGTTGGGGTATACGACACTGAAGCTTTCTTT.

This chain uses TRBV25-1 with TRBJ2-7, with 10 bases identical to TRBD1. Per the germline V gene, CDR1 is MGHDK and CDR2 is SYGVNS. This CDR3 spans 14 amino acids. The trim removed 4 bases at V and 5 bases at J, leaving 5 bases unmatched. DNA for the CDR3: TGTGCCAGCAGTGCCTGGACAGGGGGTAACGAGCAGTACTTC. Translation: CASSAWTGGNEQYF.

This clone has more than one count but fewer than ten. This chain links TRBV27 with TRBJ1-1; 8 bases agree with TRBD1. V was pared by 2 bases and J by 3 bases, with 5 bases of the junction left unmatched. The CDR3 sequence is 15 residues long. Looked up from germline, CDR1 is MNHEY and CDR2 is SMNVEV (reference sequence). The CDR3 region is CASSLQGALDTEAFF. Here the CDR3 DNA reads TGTGCCAGCAGTTTACAGGGGGCGCTCGACACTGAAGCTTTCTTT.

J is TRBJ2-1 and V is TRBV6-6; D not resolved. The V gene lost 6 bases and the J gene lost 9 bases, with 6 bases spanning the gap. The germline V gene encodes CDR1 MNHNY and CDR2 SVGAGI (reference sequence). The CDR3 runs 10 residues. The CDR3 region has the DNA TGTGCCAGCAGCTTCGGTGAGCAGTTCTTC. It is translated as CASSFGEQFF.

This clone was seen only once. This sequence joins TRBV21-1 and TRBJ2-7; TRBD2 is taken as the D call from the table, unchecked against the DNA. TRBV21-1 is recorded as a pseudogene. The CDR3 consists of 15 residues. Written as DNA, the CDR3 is TGTGCCAGCAACAGACTAGCGGCCGGAGACCTCGAGCAGTACTTC. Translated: CASNRLAAGDLEQYF.